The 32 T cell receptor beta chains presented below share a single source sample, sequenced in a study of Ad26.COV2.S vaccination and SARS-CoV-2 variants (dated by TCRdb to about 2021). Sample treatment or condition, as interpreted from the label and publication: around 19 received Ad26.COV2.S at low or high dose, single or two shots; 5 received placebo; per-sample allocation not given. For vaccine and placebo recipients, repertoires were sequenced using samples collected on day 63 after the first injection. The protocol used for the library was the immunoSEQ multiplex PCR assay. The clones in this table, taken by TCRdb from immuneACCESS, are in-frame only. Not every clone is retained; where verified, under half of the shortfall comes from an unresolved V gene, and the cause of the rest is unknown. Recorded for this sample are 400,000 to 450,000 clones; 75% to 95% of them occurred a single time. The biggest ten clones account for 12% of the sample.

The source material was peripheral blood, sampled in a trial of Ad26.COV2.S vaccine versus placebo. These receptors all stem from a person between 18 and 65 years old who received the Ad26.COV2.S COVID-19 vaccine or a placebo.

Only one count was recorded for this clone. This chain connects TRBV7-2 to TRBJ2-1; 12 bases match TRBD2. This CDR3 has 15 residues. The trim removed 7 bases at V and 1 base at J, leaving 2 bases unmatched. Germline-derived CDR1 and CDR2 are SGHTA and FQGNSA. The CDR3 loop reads CASTGTSGSYNEQFF. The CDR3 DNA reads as TGTGCCAGCACTGGGACTAGCGGGTCCTACAATGAGCAGTTCTTC.

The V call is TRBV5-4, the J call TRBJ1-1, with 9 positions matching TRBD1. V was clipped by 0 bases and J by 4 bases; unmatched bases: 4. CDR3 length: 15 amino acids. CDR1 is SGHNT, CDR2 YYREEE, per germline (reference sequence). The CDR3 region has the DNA TGTGCCAGCAGCTTGGCCGGACAGGGGTTCACTGAAGCTTTCTTT. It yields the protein CASSLAGQGFTEAFF.

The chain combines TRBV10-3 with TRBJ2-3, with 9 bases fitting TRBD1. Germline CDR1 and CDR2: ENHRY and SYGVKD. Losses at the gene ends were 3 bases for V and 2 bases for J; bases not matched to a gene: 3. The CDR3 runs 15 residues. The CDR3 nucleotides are TGTGCCATCAGTGAACAGGGGGCTCTCACAGATACGCAGTATTTT. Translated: CAISEQGALTDTQYF.

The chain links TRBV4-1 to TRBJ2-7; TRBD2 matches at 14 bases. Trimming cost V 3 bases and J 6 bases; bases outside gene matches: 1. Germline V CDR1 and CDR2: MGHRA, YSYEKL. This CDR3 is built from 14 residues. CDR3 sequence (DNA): TGCGCCAGCAGCCAGGGGACTAGCGGGAGCGAGCAGTACTTC. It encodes CASSQGTSGSEQYF.

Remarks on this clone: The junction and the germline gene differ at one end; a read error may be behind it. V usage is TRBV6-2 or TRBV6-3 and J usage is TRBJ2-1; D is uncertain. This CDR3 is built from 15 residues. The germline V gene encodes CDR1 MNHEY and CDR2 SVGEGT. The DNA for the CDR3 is TGTGCCAGCAGTGCGTTGCGACAAGCACACACATGGGCAATCTTC. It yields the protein CASSALRQAHTWAIF.

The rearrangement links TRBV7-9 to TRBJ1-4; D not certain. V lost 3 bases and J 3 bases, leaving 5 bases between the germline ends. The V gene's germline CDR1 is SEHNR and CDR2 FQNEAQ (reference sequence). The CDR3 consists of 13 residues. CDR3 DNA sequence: TGTGCCAGCAGCTTTTATCCTAATGAAAAACTGTTTTTT. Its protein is CASSFYPNEKLFF. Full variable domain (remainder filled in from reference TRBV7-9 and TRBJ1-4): DTGVSQNPRHKITKRGQNVTFRCDPISEHNRLYWYRQTLGQGPEFLTYFQNEAQLEKSRLLSDRFSAERPKGSFSTLEIQRTEQGDSAMYLCASSFYPNEKLFFGSGTQLSVL.

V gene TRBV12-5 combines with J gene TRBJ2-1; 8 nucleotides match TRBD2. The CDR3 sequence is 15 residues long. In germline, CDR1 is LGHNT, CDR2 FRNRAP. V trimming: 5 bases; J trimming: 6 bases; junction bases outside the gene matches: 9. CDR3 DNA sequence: TGTGCTAGTGGTAAACCCACGGGACTAGGCAATGAGCAGTTCTTC. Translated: CASGKPTGLGNEQFF.

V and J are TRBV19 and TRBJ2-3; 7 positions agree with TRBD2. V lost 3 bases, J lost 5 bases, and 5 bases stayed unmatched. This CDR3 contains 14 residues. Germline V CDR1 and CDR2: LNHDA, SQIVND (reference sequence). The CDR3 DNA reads TGTGCCAGTAGTATCGCGGGAGTGGTAGATACGCAGTATTTT. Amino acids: CASSIAGVVDTQYF.

This CDR3 is CASSTRTGSYYEQYF. For the CDR3, the DNA is TGTGCCAGCAGTACCCGGACAGGTAGTTACTACGAGCAGTACTTC. The chain uses TRBV27 and TRBJ2-7; TRBD1 matches at 7 bases. Trimming cost V 5 bases and J 3 bases; bases outside gene matches: 10. CDR1 and CDR2 (germline): MNHEY, SMNVEV (reference sequence). CDR3 length: 15 residues.

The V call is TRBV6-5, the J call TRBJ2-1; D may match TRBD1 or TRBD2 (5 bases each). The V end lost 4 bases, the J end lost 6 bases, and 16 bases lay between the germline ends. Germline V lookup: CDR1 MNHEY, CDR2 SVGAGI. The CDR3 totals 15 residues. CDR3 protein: CASSLLGDRPNEQFF. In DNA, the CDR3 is TGTGCCAGCAGTTTACTTGGGGACCGACCCAATGAGCAGTTCTTC.

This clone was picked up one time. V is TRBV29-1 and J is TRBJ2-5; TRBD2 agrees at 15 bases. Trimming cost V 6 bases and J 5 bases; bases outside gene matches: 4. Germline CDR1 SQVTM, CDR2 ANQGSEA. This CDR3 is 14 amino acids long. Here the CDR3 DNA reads TGCAGCGTCATGGGACTAGCGGGAGGTGAGACCCAGTACTTC. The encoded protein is CSVMGLAGGETQYF.

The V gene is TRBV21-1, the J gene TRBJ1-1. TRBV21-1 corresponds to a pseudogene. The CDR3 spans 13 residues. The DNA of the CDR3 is TGTGCCAGCAAGCGGCAGACGGACACTGAAGCTTTCTTT. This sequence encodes CASKRQTDTEAFF.

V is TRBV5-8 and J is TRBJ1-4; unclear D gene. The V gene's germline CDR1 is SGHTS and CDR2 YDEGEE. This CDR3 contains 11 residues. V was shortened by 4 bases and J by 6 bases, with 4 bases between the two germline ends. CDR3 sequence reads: CASSPHEKLFF. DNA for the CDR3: TGTGCCAGCAGCCCTCATGAAAAACTGTTTTTT.

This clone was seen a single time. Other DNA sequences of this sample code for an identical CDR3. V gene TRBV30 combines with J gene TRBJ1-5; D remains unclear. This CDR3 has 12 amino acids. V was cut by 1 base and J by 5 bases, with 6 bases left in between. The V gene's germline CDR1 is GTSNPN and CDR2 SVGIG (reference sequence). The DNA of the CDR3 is TGTGCCTGGAGTGCCGGATATCAGCCCCAGCATTTT. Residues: CAWSAGYQPQHF. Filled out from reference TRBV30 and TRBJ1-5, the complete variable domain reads SQTIHQWPATLVQPVGSPLSLECTVEGTSNPNLYWYRQAAGRGLQLLFYSVGIGQISSEVPQNLSASRPQDRQFILSSKKLLLSDSGFYLCAWSAGYQPQHFGDGTRLSIL.

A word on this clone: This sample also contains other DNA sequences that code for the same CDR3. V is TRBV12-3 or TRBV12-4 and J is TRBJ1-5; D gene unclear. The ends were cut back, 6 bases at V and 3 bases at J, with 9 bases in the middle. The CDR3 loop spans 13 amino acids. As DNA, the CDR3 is TGTGCCAGCAGCCGGACGGTCAATCAGCCCCAGCATTTT. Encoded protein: CASSRTVNQPQHF.

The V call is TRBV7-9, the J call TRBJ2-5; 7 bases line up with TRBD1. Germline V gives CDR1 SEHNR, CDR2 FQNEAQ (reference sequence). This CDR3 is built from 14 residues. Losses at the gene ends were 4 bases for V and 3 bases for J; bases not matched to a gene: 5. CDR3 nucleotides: TGTGCCAGCAGCTCATCCGGGACAGAAGAGACCCAGTACTTC. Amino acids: CASSSSGTEETQYF. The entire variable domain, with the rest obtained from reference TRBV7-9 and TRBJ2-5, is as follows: DTGVSQNPRHKITKRGQNVTFRCDPISEHNRLYWYRQTLGQGPEFLTYFQNEAQLEKSRLLSDRFSAERPKGSFSTLEIQRTEQGDSAMYLCASSSSGTEETQYFGPGTRLLVL.

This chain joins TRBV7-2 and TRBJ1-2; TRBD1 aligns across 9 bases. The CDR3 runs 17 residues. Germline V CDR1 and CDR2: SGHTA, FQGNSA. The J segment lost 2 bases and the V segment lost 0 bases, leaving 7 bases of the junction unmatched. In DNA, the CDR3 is TGTGCCAGCAGCTTAGCGCCAGGGACAGGGCTAAACTATGGCTACACCTTC. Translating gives CASSLAPGTGLNYGYTF.

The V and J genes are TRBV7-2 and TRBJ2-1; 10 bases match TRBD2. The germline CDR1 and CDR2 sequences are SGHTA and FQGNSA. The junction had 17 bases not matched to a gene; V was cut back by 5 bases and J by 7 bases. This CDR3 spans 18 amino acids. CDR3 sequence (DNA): TGTGCCAGCAGCCCCCGGAACCGCCAGCTAGCGGGAGTAAATGAGCAGTTCTTC. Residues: CASSPRNRQLAGVNEQFF.

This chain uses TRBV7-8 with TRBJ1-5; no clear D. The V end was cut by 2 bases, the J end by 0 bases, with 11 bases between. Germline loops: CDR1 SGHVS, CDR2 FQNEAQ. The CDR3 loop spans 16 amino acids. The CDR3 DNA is TGTGCCAGCAGCTTAAGGGAAGGACTTAGCAATCAGCCCCAGCATTTT. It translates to CASSLREGLSNQPQHF.

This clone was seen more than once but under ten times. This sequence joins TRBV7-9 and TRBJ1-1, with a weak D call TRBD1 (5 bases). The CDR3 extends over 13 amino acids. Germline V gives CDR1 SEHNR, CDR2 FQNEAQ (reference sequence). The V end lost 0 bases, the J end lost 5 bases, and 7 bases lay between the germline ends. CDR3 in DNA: TGTGCCAGCAGCTTAGCAGGGGAGACTGAAGCTTTCTTT. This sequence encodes CASSLAGETEAFF. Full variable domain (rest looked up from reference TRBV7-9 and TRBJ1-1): DTGVSQNPRHKITKRGQNVTFRCDPISEHNRLYWYRQTLGQGPEFLTYFQNEAQLEKSRLLSDRFSAERPKGSFSTLEIQRTEQGDSAMYLCASSLAGETEAFFGQGTRLTVV.

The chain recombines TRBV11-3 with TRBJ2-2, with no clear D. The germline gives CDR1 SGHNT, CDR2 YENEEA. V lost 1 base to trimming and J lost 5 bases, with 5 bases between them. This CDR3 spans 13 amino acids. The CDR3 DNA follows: TGTGCCAGCAGCTTAGGCGGAACCGGGGAGCTGTTTTTT. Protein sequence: CASSLGGTGELFF.

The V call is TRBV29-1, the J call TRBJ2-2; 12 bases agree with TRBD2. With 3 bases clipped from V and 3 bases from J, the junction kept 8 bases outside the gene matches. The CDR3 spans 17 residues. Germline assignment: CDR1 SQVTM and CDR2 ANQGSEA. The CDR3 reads CSVERRRLAGDTGELFF. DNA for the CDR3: TGCAGCGTTGAGAGGAGGAGACTAGCGGGAGACACCGGGGAGCTGTTTTTT.

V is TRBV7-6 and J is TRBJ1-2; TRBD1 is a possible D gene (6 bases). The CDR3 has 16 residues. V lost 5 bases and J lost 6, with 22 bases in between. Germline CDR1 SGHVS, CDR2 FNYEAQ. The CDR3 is CASSQQGTSAGNGYTF. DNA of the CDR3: TGTGCCAGCAGCCAACAGGGTACATCTGCCGGTAATGGCTACACCTTC.

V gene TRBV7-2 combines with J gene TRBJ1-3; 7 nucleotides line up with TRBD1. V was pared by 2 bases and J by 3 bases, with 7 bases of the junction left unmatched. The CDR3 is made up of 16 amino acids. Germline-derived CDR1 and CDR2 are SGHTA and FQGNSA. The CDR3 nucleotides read TGTGCCAGCAGCTTATCCTTGACAGGGAGTGGAAACACCATATATTTT. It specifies CASSLSLTGSGNTIYF.

Written as DNA, the CDR3 is TGTGCCAGCAGCTATGAAAGGGCAGGGGGCAATCAGCCCCAGCATTTT. It yields the protein CASSYERAGGNQPQHF. The rearrangement uses TRBV7-2 and TRBJ1-5, with D perhaps matching TRBD1 (6 bases). The CDR3 extends over 16 amino acids. In germline, CDR1 is SGHTA, CDR2 FQGNSA. With 4 bases removed from V and 2 bases from J, the gap between germline ends came to 15 bases.

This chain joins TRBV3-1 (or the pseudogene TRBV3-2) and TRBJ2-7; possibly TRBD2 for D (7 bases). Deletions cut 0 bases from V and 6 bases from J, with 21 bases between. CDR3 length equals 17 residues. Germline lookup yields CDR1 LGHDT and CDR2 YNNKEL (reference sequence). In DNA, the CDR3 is TGTGCCAGCAGCCAAGACAATCCGGGGGGCGCCCCCTCCGAGCAGTACTTC. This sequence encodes CASSQDNPGGAPSEQYF.

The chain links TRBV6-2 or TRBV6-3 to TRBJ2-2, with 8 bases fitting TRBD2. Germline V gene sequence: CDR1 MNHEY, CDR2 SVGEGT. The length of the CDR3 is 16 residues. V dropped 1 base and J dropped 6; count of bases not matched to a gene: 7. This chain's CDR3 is CASSYLRRGGPGELFF. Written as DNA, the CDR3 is TGTGCCAGCAGTTACTTACGACGGGGGGGCCCCGGGGAGCTGTTTTTT.

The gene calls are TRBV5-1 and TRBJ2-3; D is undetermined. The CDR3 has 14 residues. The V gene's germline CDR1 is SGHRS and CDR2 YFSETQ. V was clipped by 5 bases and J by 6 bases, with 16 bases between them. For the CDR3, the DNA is TGCGCCAGCAGTCCGACTGATCAGGCTGATACGCAGTATTTT. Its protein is CASSPTDQADTQYF.

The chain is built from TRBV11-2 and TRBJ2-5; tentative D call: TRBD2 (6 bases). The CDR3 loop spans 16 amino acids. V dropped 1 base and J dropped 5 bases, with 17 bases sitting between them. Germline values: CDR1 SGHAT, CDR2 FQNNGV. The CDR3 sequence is CASSLVSGGEVETQYF. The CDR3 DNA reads TGTGCCAGCAGCTTAGTGTCCGGCGGGGAGGTGGAGACCCAGTACTTC.

The CDR3 DNA is TGTGCCAGCTCTTCCCAAGACAGGCAAGAGACCCAGTACTTC. Its protein product is CASSSQDRQETQYF. V gene TRBV18 combines with J gene TRBJ2-5, with D perhaps TRBD1 (6 bases). This CDR3 contains 14 residues. The germline CDR1 and CDR2 sequences are KGHSH and LQKENI. V shed 6 bases and J shed 2 bases, with 13 bases lying between them. Full variable domain (outside the CDR3, taken from reference TRBV18 and TRBJ2-5): NAGVMQNPRHLVRRRGQEARLRCSPMKGHSHVYWYRQLPEEGLKFMVYLQKENIIDESGMPKERFSAEFPKEGPSILRIQQVVRGDSAAYFCASSSQDRQETQYFGPGTRLLVL.

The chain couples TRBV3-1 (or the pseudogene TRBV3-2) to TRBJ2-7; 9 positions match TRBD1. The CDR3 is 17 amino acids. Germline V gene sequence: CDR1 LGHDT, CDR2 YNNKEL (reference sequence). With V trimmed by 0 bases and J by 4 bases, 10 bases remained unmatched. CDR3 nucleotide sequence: TGTGCCAGCAGCCAAGACCCGGGACAGGGATCGGTGTACGAGCAGTACTTC. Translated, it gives CASSQDPGQGSVYEQYF.

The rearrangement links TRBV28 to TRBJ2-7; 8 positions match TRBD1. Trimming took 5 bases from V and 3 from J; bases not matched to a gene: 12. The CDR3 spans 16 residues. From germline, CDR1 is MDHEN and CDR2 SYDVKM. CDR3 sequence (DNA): TGTGCCAGCAGTAGTAACAGGGGGAAGGGGTTCTACGAGCAGTACTTC. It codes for CASSSNRGKGFYEQYF.